The T cell receptor beta chain under discussion was sequenced for a study of cytomegalovirus exposure and HLA in healthy donors. To note about this clone: The antigen is not known.

Germline-derived CDR1 and CDR2 are LNHDA and SQIVND (reference sequence). Trimming took off 9 bases at V and 7 bases at J, with 19 bases between the two ends. This CDR3 is 14 amino acids long. Study findings and constraints: Later analysis identified a missense DCLRE1C variant that was linked to TCR beta V- and J-gene trimming.

Researchers ran the PCR with 60 Vbeta and 13 Jbeta primers. Libraries were prepared by immunoSEQ multiplex PCR; TCRdb keeps only in-frame clonotypes and omits some of them. The sample shows hundreds of thousands of clones, approximately 82% of them seen only once. Sequenced sample: PBMCs. The gene calls are TRBV19 and TRBJ1-5, with a possible D match to TRBD1 (6 bases). The TCR sequence derives from a woman aged 40 to 55 in good health and CMV-seronegative. As DNA, the CDR3 is TGTGCCAGCCGAATATCAAACAGGGCCCAGCCCCAGCATTTT. As protein: CASRISNRAQPQHF.